This TCR beta chain came from a study of T-cell reconstitution after alpha-beta-depleted transplantation in children. During its preparation, the TCRbeta library received unique molecular identifiers. TCRdb reanalysed the PCR reads using MiXCR and keeps one entry per CDR3 protein. The sample has approximately 520,000 distinct CDR3 sequences; about 30% are singletons. V was clipped by 0 bases and J by 4 bases, with 10 bases between them. From germline, CDR1 is MNHEY and CDR2 SMNVEV (reference sequence). The CDR3 covers 15 residues. The rearrangement uses TRBV27 and TRBJ2-1, with D perhaps matching TRBD1 or TRBD2 (5 bases each). The sample consisted of PBMCs from the stem cell graft donor, taken from the stem cell graft. This TCR came from a human donor who donated a stem cell graft to a child with aplastic anemia. CDR3 bases: TGTGCCAGCAGTTTATCAGGGACGGCATACAATGAGCAGTTCTTC. Residues: CASSLSGTAYNEQFF.